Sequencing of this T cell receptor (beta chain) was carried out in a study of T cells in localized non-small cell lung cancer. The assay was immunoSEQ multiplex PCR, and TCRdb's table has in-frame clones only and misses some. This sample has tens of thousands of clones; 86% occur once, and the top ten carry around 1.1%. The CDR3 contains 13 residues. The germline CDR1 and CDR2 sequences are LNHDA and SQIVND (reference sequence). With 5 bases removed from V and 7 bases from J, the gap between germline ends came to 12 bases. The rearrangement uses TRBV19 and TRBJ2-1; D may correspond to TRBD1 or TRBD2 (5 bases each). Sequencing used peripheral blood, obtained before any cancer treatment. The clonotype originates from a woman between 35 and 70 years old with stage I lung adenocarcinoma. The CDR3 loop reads CASSRGRYNEQFF. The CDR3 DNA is TGTGCCAGTAGTCGGGGCCGCTATAATGAGCAGTTCTTC.